This T cell receptor (beta chain) was captured in a study of blood T cells in healthy people across ages. Study conclusions and caveats: As naive T cell percentage varied, TCR beta diversity correlated strongly with it. Older age coincided with a roughly linear decline in TCR beta diversity per million T cells.

It was with a sample-barcoded 5' primer and a J-beta primer mix that a second PCR of roughly 7 to 12 cycles was run. A template-switch adaptor containing 12 random nucleotides labeled each cDNA molecule. A single record per CDR3 protein comes from TCRdb applying MiXCR to the 5' RACE reads. Of over a million distinct CDR3 sequences in the sample, around 39% were seen once. With 1 base removed from V and 5 bases from J, the gap between germline ends came to 7 bases. Germline V gene data show CDR1 as LGHDT and CDR2 as YNNKEL (reference sequence). The CDR3 totals 13 residues. To note about this clonotype: Its antigen is as yet unknown.

The origin of this receptor is a woman aged 18 to 35 in good health. The rearrangement joins TRBV3-1 to TRBJ2-3; D is unresolved. Sequenced sample: blood. CDR3 sequence reads: CASSQGLEDTQYF. The DNA of the CDR3 is TGTGCCAGCAGCCAAGGGCTGGAAGATACGCAGTATTTT.